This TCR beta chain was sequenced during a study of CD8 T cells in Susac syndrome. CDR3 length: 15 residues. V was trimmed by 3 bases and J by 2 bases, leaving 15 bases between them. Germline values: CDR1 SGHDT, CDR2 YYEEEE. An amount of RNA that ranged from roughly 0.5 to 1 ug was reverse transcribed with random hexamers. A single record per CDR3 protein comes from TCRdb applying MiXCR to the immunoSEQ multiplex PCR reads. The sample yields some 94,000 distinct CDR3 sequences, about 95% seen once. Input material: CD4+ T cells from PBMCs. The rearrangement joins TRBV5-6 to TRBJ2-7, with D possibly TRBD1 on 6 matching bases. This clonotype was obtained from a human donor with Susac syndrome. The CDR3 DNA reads TGTGCCAGCAGCTGGGAACTACAGGGTACCTACGAGCAGTACTTC. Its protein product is CASSWELQGTYEQYF.